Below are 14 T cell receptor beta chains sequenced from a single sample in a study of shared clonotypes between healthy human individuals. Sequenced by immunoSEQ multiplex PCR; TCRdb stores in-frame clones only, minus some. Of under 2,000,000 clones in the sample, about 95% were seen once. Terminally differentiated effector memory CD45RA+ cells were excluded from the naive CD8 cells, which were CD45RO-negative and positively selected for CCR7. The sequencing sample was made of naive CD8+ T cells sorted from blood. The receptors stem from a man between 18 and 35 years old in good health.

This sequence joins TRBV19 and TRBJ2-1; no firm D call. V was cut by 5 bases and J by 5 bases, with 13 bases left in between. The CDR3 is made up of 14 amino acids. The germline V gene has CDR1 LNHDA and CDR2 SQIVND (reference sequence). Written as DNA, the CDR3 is TGTGCCAGTAGTCACTTACTTTCTGACAATGAGCAGTTCTTC. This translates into CASSHLLSDNEQFF.

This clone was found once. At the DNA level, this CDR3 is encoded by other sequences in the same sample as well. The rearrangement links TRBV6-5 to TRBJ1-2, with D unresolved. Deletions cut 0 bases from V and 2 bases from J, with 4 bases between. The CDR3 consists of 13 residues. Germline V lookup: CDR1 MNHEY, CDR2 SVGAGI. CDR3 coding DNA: TGTGCCAGCAGTTACTCAGCCAACTATGGCTACACCTTC. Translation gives CASSYSANYGYTF.

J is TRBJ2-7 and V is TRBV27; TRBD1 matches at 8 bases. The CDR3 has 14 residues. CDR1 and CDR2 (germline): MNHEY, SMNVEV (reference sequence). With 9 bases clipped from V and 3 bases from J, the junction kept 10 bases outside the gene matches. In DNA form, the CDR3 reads TGTGCCAGTGCTAGGGACAGGAGCTACTACGAGCAGTACTTC. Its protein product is CASARDRSYYEQYF.

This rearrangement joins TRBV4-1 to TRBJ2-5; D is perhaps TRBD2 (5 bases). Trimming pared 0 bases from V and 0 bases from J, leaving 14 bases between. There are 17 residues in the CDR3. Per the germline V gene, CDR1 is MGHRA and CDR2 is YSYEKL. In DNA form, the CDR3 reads TGCGCCAGCAGCCAAGATCCCCCGACGGGATACCAAGAGACCCAGTACTTC. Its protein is CASSQDPPTGYQETQYF.

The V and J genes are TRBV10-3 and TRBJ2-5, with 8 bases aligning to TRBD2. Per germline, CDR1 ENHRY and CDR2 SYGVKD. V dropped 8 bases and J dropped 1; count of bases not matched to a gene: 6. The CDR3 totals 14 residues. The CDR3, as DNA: TGTGCCATCGGACTAGCCCGAATCCAAGAGACCCAGTACTTC. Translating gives CAIGLARIQETQYF.

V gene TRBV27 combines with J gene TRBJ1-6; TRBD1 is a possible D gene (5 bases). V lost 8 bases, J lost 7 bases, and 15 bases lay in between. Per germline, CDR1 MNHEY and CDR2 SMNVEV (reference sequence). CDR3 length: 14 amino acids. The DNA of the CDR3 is TGTGCCAGCGGGGTGGGGGTAGCCAATTCACCCCTCCACTTT. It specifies CASGVGVANSPLHF.

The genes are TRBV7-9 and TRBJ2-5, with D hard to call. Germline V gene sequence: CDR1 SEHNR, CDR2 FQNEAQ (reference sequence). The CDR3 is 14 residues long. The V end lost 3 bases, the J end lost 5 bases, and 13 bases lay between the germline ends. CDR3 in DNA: TGTGCCAGCAGCTTTCCCCCCTCCGGTGAGACCCAGTACTTC. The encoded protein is CASSFPPSGETQYF.

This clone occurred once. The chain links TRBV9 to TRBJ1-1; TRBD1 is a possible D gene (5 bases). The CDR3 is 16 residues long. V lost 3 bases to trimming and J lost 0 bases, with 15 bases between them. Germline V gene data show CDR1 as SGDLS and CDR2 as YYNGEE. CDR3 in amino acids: CASSGSSGELNTEAFF. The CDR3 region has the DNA TGTGCCAGCAGCGGTTCTTCGGGGGAATTGAACACTGAAGCTTTCTTT.

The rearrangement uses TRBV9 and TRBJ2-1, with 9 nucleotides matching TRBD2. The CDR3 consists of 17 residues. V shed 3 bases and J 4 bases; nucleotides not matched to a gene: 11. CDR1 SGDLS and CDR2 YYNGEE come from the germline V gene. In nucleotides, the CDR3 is TGTGCCAGCAGCGACCACACTGAGCGGGAGGAATACAATGAGCAGTTCTTC. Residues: CASSDHTEREEYNEQFF.

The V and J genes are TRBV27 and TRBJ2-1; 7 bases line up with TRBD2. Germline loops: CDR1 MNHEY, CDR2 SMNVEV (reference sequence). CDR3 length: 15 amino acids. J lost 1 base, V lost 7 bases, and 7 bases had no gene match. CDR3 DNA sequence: TGTGCCAGCACTTTCGGGCGGGGGTCCTACAATGAGCAGTTCTTC. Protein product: CASTFGRGSYNEQFF.

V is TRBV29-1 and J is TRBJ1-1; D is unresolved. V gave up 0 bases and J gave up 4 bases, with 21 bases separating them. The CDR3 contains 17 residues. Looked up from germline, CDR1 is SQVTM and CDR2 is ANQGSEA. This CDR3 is CSVEDLDGVASGTEAFF. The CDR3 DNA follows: TGCAGCGTTGAAGACCTGGACGGAGTAGCTTCAGGCACTGAAGCTTTCTTT.

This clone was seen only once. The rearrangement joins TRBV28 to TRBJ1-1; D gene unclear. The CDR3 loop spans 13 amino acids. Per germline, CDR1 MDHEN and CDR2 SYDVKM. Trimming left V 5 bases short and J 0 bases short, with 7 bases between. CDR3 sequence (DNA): TGTGCCAGCAGTCCCGGGGTGAACACTGAAGCTTTCTTT. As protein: CASSPGVNTEAFF.

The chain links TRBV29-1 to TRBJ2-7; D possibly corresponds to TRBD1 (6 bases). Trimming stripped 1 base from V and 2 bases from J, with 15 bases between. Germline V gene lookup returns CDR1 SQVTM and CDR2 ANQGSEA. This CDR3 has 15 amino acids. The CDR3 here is CSVEVGGHLTYEQYF. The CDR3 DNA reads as TGCAGCGTTGAAGTTGGGGGACACCTCACCTACGAGCAGTACTTC.

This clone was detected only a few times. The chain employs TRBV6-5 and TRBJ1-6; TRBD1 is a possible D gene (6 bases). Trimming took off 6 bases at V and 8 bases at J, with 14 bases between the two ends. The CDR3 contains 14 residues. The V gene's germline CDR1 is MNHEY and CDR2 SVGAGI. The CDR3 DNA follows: TGTGCCAGCAGCGGAGGAGGGGGGCATTCACCCCTCCACTTT. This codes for CASSGGGGHSPLHF.